One sample yielded the 20 T cell receptor beta chains listed below, sequenced in a study of blood T cell repertoires in COVID-19. TCRdb's table, derived via immunoSEQ multiplex PCR, lists solely in-frame clones and lacks some. Among over 200,000 clones listed, 91% were seen once. The specimen was peripheral blood. These receptors were collected from a person aged 18-29 years with COVID-19, enrolled during active disease.

This clone turned up a few times. The chain is built from TRBV6-5 and TRBJ1-2; perhaps TRBD1 as D (5 bases). The CDR3 runs to 15 residues. V lost 7 bases to trimming and J lost 0 bases, with 15 bases between them. CDR1 and CDR2 from the germline V gene are MNHEY and SVGAGI. CDR3 residues: CASTTRDYSNYGYTF. CDR3 in DNA: TGTGCCAGCACTACCCGGGACTACTCTAACTATGGCTACACCTTC.

The chain is built from TRBV3-1 (or the pseudogene TRBV3-2) and TRBJ1-5, with D possibly being TRBD1 (6 bases). This CDR3 region has 16 residues. CDR1 and CDR2 from the germline V gene are LGHDT and YNNKEL (reference sequence). Trimming removed 1 base at V and 4 bases at J, with 14 bases between. CDR3 coding DNA: TGTGCCAGCAGCCAAGGGGCAGGGGACCTAAATCAGCCCCAGCATTTT. Translation: CASSQGAGDLNQPQHF.

This chain connects TRBV7-6 to TRBJ1-1; D possibly corresponds to TRBD1 (5 bases). Germline CDR1 is SGHVS and CDR2 is FNYEAQ. The V end was cut by 5 bases, the J end by 0 bases, with 13 bases between. The CDR3 is made up of 15 amino acids. CDR3 sequence reads: CASSPGRVVNTEAFF. The CDR3 DNA reads as TGTGCCAGCAGCCCAGGGAGGGTCGTGAACACTGAAGCTTTCTTT.

This clone has only one observation. V usage is TRBV19 and J usage is TRBJ2-1, with 10 bases that match TRBD2. Germline lookup yields CDR1 LNHDA and CDR2 SQIVND (reference sequence). This CDR3 is 13 amino acids long. With 5 bases clipped from V and 9 bases from J, the junction kept 4 bases outside the gene matches. This CDR3 is CASSWTSGSEQFF. The CDR3 coding sequence is TGTGCCAGTAGTTGGACTAGCGGCAGTGAGCAGTTCTTC.

This chain connects TRBV7-8 to TRBJ2-2; 8 nucleotides align to TRBD2. Unmatched junction bases numbered 8, after V lost 2 bases and J lost 3 bases. The CDR3 is 17 residues long. In germline, CDR1 is SGHVS, CDR2 FQNEAQ. Here the CDR3 reads CASSLRIGLADTGELFF. The CDR3 DNA follows: TGTGCCAGCAGCTTAAGGATAGGACTAGCCGACACCGGGGAGCTGTTTTTT.

CDR3 sequence: CASNQGRPGEKLFF. The CDR3 DNA reads as TGTGCCAGCAATCAGGGGCGCCCCGGTGAAAAACTGTTTTTT. This chain uses TRBV6-5 with TRBJ1-4; possibly TRBD1 for D (6 bases). Germline V gene sequence: CDR1 MNHEY, CDR2 SVGAGI. Deletions cut 7 bases from V and 7 bases from J, with 16 bases between. The CDR3 is 14 residues long.

The CDR3 DNA is TGTGCCAGCAGCCCAGGGCCAGGGAGCGGGAGGGGCAACATTCAGTACTTC. As protein: CASSPGPGSGRGNIQYF. The chain carries TRBV13 and TRBJ2-4; 10 bases map to TRBD2. V was clipped by 5 bases and J by 7 bases; unmatched bases: 14. CDR1 and CDR2 from the germline V gene are PRHDT and FYEKMQ (reference sequence). This CDR3 comprises 17 residues.

The gene calls are TRBV24-1 and TRBJ2-1; perhaps TRBD2 as D (5 bases). The CDR3 sequence is 14 residues long. V dropped 10 bases and J dropped 0 bases, with 12 bases sitting between them. Germline V gene data show CDR1 as KGHDR and CDR2 as SFDVKD. DNA for the CDR3: TGTGCCACGGCTGTTGGGAGCTCCTACAATGAGCAGTTCTTC. Encoded protein: CATAVGSSYNEQFF.

This sequence joins TRBV2 and TRBJ1-1; the D gene is possibly TRBD1 (5 bases). V dropped 3 bases and J dropped 0 bases, with 8 bases sitting between them. This CDR3 comprises 14 residues. CDR1 SNHLY and CDR2 FYNNEI come from the germline V gene. CDR3 amino acids: CASSDRQMNTEAFF. The CDR3 nucleotides are TGTGCCAGCAGTGACAGACAGATGAACACTGAAGCTTTCTTT.

The chain joins TRBV19 to TRBJ2-2; perhaps TRBD2 as D (5 bases). CDR1 and CDR2 (germline): LNHDA, SQIVND (reference sequence). The CDR3 sequence is 15 residues long. The germline V and J ends were trimmed by 7 bases and 6 bases, with 18 bases remaining between them. The CDR3: CASKEVANGAGELFF. The CDR3 bases are TGTGCCAGTAAAGAGGTGGCTAACGGGGCCGGGGAGCTGTTTTTT.

This sequence joins TRBV20-1 and TRBJ2-7, with D perhaps matching TRBD2 (5 bases). V dropped 6 bases and J dropped 2 bases, with 8 bases sitting between them. The V gene's germline CDR1 is DFQATT and CDR2 SNEGSKA (reference sequence). The CDR3 sequence is 11 residues long. CDR3 bases: TGCAGTGCAAAGAGGGCCTACGAGCAGTACTTC. Its protein is CSAKRAYEQYF.

The chain has TRBV14 and TRBJ2-7, with 7 bases aligning to TRBD2. The CDR3 is made up of 15 amino acids. The V segment lost 4 bases and the J segment 5 bases; nucleotides outside the gene matches: 11. In germline, CDR1 is SGHDN, CDR2 FVKESK. This CDR3 is CASSPRLVAGDEQYF. CDR3 sequence (DNA): TGTGCCAGCAGCCCAAGACTAGTTGCGGGGGACGAGCAGTACTTC.

In regard to this clone: One end of the junction does not line up with germline, which may come from a read error. The V call is TRBV18, the J call TRBJ2-1; maybe TRBD2 (6 bases). This CDR3 contains 15 residues. Germline V gene lookup returns CDR1 KGHSH and CDR2 LQKENI. CDR3 nucleotide sequence: TGTGCCAGCTCACCACCGGAGGGCTCCTACGATGAGCAGTTCTTC. This codes for CASSPPEGSYDEQFF.

This clone was counted once. Other DNA sequences in this sample translate to the same CDR3. The V call is TRBV19, the J call TRBJ2-1; D is possibly TRBD2 (6 bases). The ends were cut back, 6 bases at V and 0 bases at J, with 6 bases in the middle. Germline V lookup: CDR1 LNHDA, CDR2 SQIVND (reference sequence). The CDR3 length is 13 residues. CDR3 amino acids: CASSGSSYNEQFF. In DNA form, the CDR3 reads TGTGCCAGTAGCGGGAGCTCCTACAATGAGCAGTTCTTC.

This chain joins TRBV25-1 and TRBJ1-3, with TRBD1 as a possible D gene (5 bases). The germline gives CDR1 MGHDK, CDR2 SYGVNS. The CDR3 spans 14 residues. Between the trimmed V and J ends, which lost 5 bases and 1 base, there was a span of 9 bases. CDR3 sequence (DNA): TGTGCCAGCAGTAGAGCAGGGTCTGGAAACACCATATATTTT. Amino acids: CASSRAGSGNTIYF.

This clone occurred once. The rearrangement joins TRBV30 to TRBJ1-2; D perhaps matches TRBD1 (6 bases). The CDR3 is 14 residues long. V dropped 2 bases and J dropped 4 bases, with 14 bases sitting between them. Germline V CDR1 and CDR2: GTSNPN, SVGIG (reference sequence). CDR3 sequence reads: CAWSRQDGLYGYTF. CDR3 bases: TGTGCCTGGAGTAGACAGGACGGCCTCTATGGCTACACCTTC.

This clone was counted between two and nine times. The rearrangement links TRBV29-1 to TRBJ2-3; no reliable D call. The CDR3 runs to 11 residues. CDR1 is SQVTM, CDR2 ANQGSEA, per germline. The V end was cut by 7 bases, the J end by 3 bases, with 8 bases between. Here the CDR3 reads CSAPVTDTQYF. In DNA form, the CDR3 reads TGCAGCGCCCCTGTTACAGATACGCAGTATTTT.

CDR3 residues: CASSGGQENTEAFF. In DNA form, the CDR3 reads TGCGCCAGCAGTGGGGGACAGGAGAACACTGAAGCTTTCTTT. V is TRBV23-1 and J is TRBJ1-1; the match to TRBD1 covers 8 bases. TRBV23-1 is marked as an open reading frame, function uncertain. With V trimmed by 5 bases and J by 1 base, 3 bases remained unmatched. The length of the CDR3 is 14 residues.

The gene calls are TRBV5-1 and TRBJ1-6; TRBD1 agrees at 7 bases. V lost 3 bases to trimming and J lost 0 bases; unmatched junction nucleotides: 3. There are 16 residues in the CDR3. Germline V gene sequence: CDR1 SGHRS, CDR2 YFSETQ. This CDR3 is CASSSTGSSYNSPLHF. The CDR3 DNA sequence: TGCGCCAGCAGCTCGACAGGGAGCTCCTATAATTCACCCCTCCACTTT.

The chain recombines TRBV9 with TRBJ1-2; D gene unclear. V was trimmed by 3 bases and J by 3 bases, leaving 12 bases between them. Germline V gene sequence: CDR1 SGDLS, CDR2 YYNGEE. The CDR3 runs 14 residues. The CDR3 nucleotides read TGTGCCAGCAGCGCCCCCACAGATGACTATGGCTACACCTTC. This gives the protein CASSAPTDDYGYTF. The whole variable domain, remainder taken from reference TRBV9 and TRBJ1-2, is DSGVTQTPKHLITATGQRVTLRCSPRSGDLSVYWYQQSLDQGLQFLIQYYNGEERAKGNILERFSAQQFPDLHSELNLSSLELGDSALYFCASSAPTDDYGYTFGSGTRLTVV.